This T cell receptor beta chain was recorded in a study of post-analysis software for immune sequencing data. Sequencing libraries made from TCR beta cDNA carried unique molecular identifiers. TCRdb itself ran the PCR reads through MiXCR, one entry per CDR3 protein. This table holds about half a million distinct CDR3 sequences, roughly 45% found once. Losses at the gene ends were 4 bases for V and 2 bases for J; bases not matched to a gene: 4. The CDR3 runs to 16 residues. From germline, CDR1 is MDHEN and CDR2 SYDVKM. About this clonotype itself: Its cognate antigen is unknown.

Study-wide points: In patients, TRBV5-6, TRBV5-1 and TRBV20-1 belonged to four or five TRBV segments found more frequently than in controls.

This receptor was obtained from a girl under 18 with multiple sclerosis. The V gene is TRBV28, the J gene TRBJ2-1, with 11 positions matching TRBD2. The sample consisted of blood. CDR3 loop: CASSSLAGVAYNEQFF. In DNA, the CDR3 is TGTGCCAGCAGTTCACTAGCGGGAGTTGCCTACAATGAGCAGTTCTTC. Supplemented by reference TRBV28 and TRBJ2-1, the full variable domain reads DVKVTQSSRYLVKRTGEKVFLECVQDMDHENMFWYRQDPGLGLRLIYFSYDVKMKEKGDIPEGYSVSREKKERFSLILESASTNQTSMYLCASSSLAGVAYNEQFFGPGTRLTVL.